The next 6 T cell receptor beta chains were all read from a single sample in a study of cytomegalovirus exposure and HLA in healthy donors. PCR involved 60 Vbeta and 13 Jbeta primers. Sequencing used immunoSEQ multiplex PCR; TCRdb keeps in-frame clones, though not all of them. The sample comprises about 200,000 clones, roughly 79% of which are singletons, and around 1.8% rests with the top ten. Sequencing used PBMCs. These receptors all stem from a man aged 18 to 30 in good health and CMV-seronegative.

This clone was observed a single time. This chain uses TRBV9 with TRBJ2-2, with 13 bases that match TRBD2. This CDR3 is built from 17 residues. Germline CDR1 and CDR2: SGDLS and YYNGEE. After removal of 2 bases from V and 5 bases from J, the junction contained 6 bases not matched to a gene. CDR3 sequence (DNA): TGTGCCAGCAGCGTCGGGGGACTAGCGGGGTCTACCGGGGAGCTGTTTTTT. Encoded protein: CASSVGGLAGSTGELFF. The full variable domain, in which reference TRBV9 and TRBJ2-2 provide the parts outside the CDR3, is DSGVTQTPKHLITATGQRVTLRCSPRSGDLSVYWYQQSLDQGLQFLIQYYNGEERAKGNILERFSAQQFPDLHSELNLSSLELGDSALYFCASSVGGLAGSTGELFFGEGSRLTVL.

The chain employs TRBV7-2 and TRBJ1-5; D is perhaps TRBD1 (5 bases). The CDR3 covers 15 residues. Germline loops: CDR1 SGHTA, CDR2 FQGNSA. Between the trimmed V and J ends, which lost 3 bases and 5 bases, there was a span of 14 bases. CDR3 sequence: CASSLRGGGYQPQHF. The CDR3 DNA reads TGTGCCAGCAGCTTGAGGGGAGGAGGCTATCAGCCCCAGCATTTT.

Of note for this clone: This specimen includes other DNA sequences encoding the same CDR3. The rearrangement joins TRBV10-3 to TRBJ2-6; 12 bases line up with TRBD1. After removal of 5 bases from V and 2 bases from J, the junction contained 1 base not matched to a gene. Germline lookup yields CDR1 ENHRY and CDR2 SYGVKD. The CDR3 has 16 residues. Written as DNA, the CDR3 is TGTGCCATCAGTAGGGACAGGGGGCCTGGGGCCAACGTCCTGACTTTC. It encodes CAISRDRGPGANVLTF.

This chain connects TRBV19 to TRBJ2-5; maybe TRBD1 (6 bases). The CDR3 loop spans 16 amino acids. Germline assignment: CDR1 LNHDA and CDR2 SQIVND (reference sequence). Trimming cost V 7 bases and J 1 base, with 19 bases left between them. CDR3 sequence reads: CASMNTGLAGQETQYF. CDR3 in DNA: TGTGCCAGTATGAACACAGGGCTGGCAGGCCAAGAGACCCAGTACTTC. The full variable domain, completed using reference TRBV19 and TRBJ2-5, is DGGITQSPKYLFRKEGQNVTLSCEQNLNHDAMYWYRQDPGQGLRLIYYSQIVNDFQKGDIAEGYSVSREKKESFPLTVTSAQKNPTAFYLCASMNTGLAGQETQYFGPGTRLLVL.

The V gene is TRBV5-1, the J gene TRBJ2-5, with 10 nucleotides matching TRBD2. This CDR3 has 14 amino acids. Germline CDR1 and CDR2: SGHRS and YFSETQ. After removal of 4 bases from V and 2 bases from J, the junction contained 2 bases not matched to a gene. The CDR3 is CASSPSGGQETQYF. CDR3 DNA sequence: TGCGCCAGCAGCCCTAGCGGGGGACAAGAGACCCAGTACTTC.

This chain joins TRBV5-8 and TRBJ1-2; D is undetermined. Germline V CDR1 and CDR2: SGHTS, YDEGEE. The germline V and J ends were trimmed by 3 bases and 4 bases, with 10 bases remaining between them. There are 13 residues in the CDR3. CDR3 amino acids: CASSSRDFYGYTF. CDR3 in DNA: TGTGCCAGCAGCTCGCGGGATTTCTATGGCTACACCTTC.